The present T cell receptor (beta chain) was sequenced within a study of blood T cell repertoires in COVID-19. The overall study: COVID-19 samples collected from the United States, Italy and Spain covered acute and convalescent phases. T cells, B-cell-depleted T cells, or PBMCs supplied cDNA or gDNA.

The length of the CDR3 is 13 residues. The ends were cut back, 3 bases at V and 5 bases at J, with 11 bases in the middle. Germline-derived CDR1 and CDR2 are SGHRS and YFSETQ. In the original analysis: Nucleated cell counts were estimated from reference gene primer amplification. Only in-frame clones appear in the TCRdb table, and some are missing; sequencing was by immunoSEQ multiplex PCR. V, J and clone size are taken as reported in that table, and D and trimming were inferred from the DNA itself. The sample lists some 96,000 clones; just over 85% were seen once. The chain joins TRBV5-1 to TRBJ1-1; D remains unclear. The source is a human donor in a cohort sampled during active COVID-19. Source material: peripheral blood. The CDR3 is CASSSQGRTEAFF. For the CDR3, the DNA is TGCGCCAGCAGCTCGCAAGGGAGGACTGAAGCTTTCTTT.